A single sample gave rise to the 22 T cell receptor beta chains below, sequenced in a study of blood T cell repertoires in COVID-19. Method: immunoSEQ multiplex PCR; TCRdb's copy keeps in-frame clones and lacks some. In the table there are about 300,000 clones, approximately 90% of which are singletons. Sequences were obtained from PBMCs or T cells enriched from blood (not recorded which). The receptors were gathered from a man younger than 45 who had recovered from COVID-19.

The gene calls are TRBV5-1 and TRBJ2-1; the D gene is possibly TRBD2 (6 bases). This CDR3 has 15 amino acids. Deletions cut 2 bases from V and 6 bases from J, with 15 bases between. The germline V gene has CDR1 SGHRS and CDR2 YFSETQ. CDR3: CASSFTPTSGNEQFF. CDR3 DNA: TGCGCCAGCAGCTTTACCCCGACTAGTGGCAATGAGCAGTTCTTC.

This chain's CDR3 is CASTGTGTMNTEAFF. CDR3 sequence (DNA): TGTGCCAGCACCGGGACAGGGACCATGAACACTGAAGCTTTCTTT. The chain combines TRBV19 with TRBJ1-1, with TRBD1 matching 9 bases. Germline V gene lookup returns CDR1 LNHDA and CDR2 SQIVND (reference sequence). The V segment lost 9 bases and the J segment 0 bases; nucleotides outside the gene matches: 8. The CDR3 runs to 15 residues.

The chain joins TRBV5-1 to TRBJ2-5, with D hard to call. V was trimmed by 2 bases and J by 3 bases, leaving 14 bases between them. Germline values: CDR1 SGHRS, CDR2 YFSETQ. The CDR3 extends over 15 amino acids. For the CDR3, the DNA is TGCGCCAGCAGCTTATTAGCCGGAGTGGAAGAGACCCAGTACTTC. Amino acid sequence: CASSLLAGVEETQYF. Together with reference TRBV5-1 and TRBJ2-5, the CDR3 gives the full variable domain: KAGVTQTPRYLIKTRGQQVTLSCSPISGHRSVSWYQQTPGQGLQFLFEYFSETQRNKGNFPGRFSGRQFSNSRSEMNVSTLELGDSALYLCASSLLAGVEETQYFGPGTRLLVL.

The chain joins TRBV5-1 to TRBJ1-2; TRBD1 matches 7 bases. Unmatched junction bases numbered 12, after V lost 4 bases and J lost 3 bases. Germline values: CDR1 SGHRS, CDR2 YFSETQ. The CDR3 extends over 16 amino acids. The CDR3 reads CASSLGETGSDYGYTF. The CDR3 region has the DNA TGCGCCAGCAGCCTAGGGGAGACAGGGTCGGACTATGGCTACACCTTC.

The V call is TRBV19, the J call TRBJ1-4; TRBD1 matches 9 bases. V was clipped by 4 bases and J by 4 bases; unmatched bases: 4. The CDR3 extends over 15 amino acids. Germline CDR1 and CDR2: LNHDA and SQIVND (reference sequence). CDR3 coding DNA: TGTGCCAGTAGTACGAGACAGGGGGTTAATGAAAAACTGTTTTTT. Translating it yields CASSTRQGVNEKLFF.

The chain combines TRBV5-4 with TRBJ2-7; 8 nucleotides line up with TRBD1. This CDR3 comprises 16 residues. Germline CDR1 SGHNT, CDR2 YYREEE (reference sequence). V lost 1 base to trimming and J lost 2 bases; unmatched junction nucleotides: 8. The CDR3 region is CASSLPGGQGTYEQYF. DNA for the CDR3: TGTGCCAGCAGCTTGCCCGGTGGACAGGGCACCTACGAGCAGTACTTC.

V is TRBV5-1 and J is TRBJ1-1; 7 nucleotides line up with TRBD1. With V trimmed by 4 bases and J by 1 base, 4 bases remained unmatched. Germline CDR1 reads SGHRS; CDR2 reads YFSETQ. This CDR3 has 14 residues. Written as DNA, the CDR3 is TGCGCCAGCAGCACGGGACAGCAGAACACTGAAGCTTTCTTT. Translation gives CASSTGQQNTEAFF.

CDR3 sequence reads: CSVLDRAGYGYTF. As DNA, the CDR3 is TGCAGCGTCCTGGACAGGGCAGGCTATGGCTACACCTTC. The chain recombines TRBV29-1 with TRBJ1-2; TRBD1 aligns across 8 bases. This CDR3 has 13 residues. Germline CDR1 and CDR2: SQVTM and ANQGSEA. The V and J ends lost 6 bases and 4 bases, in that order; junction bases with no gene match: 7. Based on the CDR3 plus reference TRBV29-1 and TRBJ1-2, the full variable domain is SAVISQKPSRDICQRGTSLTIQCQVDSQVTMMFWYRQQPGQSLTLIATANQGSEATYESGFVIDKFPISRPNLTFSTLTVSNMSPEDSSIYLCSVLDRAGYGYTFGSGTRLTVV.

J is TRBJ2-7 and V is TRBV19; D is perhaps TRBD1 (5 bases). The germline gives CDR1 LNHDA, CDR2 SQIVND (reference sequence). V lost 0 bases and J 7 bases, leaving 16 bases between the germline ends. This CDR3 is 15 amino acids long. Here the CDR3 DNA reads TGTGCCAGTAGTATAGATCCGGCAGGGCCGAGGGAGCAGTACTTC. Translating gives CASSIDPAGPREQYF.

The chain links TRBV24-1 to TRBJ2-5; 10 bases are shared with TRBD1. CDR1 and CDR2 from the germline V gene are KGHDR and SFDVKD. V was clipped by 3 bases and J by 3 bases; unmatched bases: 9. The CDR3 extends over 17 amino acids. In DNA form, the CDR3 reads TGTGCCACCAGTGATCCCTCCCGGGACAGGGGAAAAGAGACCCAGTACTTC. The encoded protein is CATSDPSRDRGKETQYF.

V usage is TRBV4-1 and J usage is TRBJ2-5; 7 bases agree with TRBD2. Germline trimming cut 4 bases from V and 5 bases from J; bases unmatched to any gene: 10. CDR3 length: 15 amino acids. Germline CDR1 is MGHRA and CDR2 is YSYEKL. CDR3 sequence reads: CASSRLAGAGETQYF. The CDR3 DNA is TGCGCCAGCAGCCGATTAGCGGGTGCGGGGGAGACCCAGTACTTC.

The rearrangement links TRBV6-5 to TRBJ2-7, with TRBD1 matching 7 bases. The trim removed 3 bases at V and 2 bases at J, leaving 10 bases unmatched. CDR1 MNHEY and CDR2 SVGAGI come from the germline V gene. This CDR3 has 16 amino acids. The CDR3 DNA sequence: TGTGCCAGCAGTTATACGCCGACAGGGTACACCTACGAGCAGTACTTC. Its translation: CASSYTPTGYTYEQYF.

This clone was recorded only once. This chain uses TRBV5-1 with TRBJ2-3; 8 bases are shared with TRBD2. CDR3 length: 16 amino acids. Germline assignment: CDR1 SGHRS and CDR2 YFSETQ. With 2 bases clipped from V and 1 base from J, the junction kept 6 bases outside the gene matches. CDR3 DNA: TGCGCCAGCAGCTTCGGGCGGGGGGCAGGCACAGATACGCAGTATTTT. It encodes CASSFGRGAGTDTQYF.

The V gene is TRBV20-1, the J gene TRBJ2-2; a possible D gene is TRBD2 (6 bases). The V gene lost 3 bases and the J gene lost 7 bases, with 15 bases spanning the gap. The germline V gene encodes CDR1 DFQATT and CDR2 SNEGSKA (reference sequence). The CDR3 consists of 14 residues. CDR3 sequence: CSASYGSSGGELFF. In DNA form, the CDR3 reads TGCAGTGCTAGTTACGGGAGTAGTGGCGGGGAGCTGTTTTTT.

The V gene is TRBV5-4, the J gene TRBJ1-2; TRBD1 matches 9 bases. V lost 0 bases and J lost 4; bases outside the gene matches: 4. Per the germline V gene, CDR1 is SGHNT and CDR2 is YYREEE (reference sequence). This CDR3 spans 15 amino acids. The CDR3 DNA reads TGTGCCAGCAGCTTGGGTGGACAGGGGATCTATGGCTACACCTTC. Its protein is CASSLGGQGIYGYTF.

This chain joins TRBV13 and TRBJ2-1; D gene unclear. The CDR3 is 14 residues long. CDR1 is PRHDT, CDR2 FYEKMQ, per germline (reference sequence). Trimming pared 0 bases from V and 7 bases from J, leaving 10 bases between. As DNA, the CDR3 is TGTGCCAGCAGCTTAGGCCGAGCCCCGAATGAGCAGTTCTTC. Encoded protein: CASSLGRAPNEQFF.

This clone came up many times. This CDR3 reads CASSLEGGTGVEKLFF. CDR3 in DNA: TGTGCCAGCAGCTTAGAGGGGGGTACAGGGGTCGAAAAACTGTTTTTT. The chain has TRBV7-8 and TRBJ1-4; 7 bases are a match to TRBD1. J lost 8 bases, V lost 1 base, and 10 bases had no gene match. This CDR3 region has 16 residues. In germline, CDR1 is SGHVS, CDR2 FQNEAQ.

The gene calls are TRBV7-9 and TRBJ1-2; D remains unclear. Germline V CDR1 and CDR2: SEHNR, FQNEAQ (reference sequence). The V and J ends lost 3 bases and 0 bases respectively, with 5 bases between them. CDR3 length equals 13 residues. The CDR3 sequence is CASSFTSNYGYTF. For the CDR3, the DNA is TGTGCCAGCAGCTTTACTTCTAACTATGGCTACACCTTC. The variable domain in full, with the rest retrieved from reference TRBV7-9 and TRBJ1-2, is DTGVSQNPRHKITKRGQNVTFRCDPISEHNRLYWYRQTLGQGPEFLTYFQNEAQLEKSRLLSDRFSAERPKGSFSTLEIQRTEQGDSAMYLCASSFTSNYGYTFGSGTRLTVV.

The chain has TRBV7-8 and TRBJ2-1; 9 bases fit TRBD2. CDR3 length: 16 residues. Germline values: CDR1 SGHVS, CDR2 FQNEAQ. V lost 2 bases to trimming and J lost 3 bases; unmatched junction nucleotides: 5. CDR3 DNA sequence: TGTGCCAGCAGCTTAACTAGCGGGTCTAACTACAATGAGCAGTTCTTC. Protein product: CASSLTSGSNYNEQFF.

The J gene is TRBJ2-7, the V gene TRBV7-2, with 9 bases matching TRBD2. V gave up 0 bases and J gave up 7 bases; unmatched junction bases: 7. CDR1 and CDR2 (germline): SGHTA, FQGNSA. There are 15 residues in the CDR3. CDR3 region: CASSLAGTSSSEQYF. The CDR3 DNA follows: TGTGCCAGCAGCTTAGCCGGGACTAGCTCGAGTGAGCAGTACTTC.

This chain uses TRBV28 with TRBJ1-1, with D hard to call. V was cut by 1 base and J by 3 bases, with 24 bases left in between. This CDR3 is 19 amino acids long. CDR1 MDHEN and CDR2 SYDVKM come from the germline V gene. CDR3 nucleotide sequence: TGTGCCAGCAGTTTATTCCTCGGCTCTCCGGTAGATGAGGACACTGAAGCTTTCTTT. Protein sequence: CASSLFLGSPVDEDTEAFF. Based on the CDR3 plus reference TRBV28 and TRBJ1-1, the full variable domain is DVKVTQSSRYLVKRTGEKVFLECVQDMDHENMFWYRQDPGLGLRLIYFSYDVKMKEKGDIPEGYSVSREKKERFSLILESASTNQTSMYLCASSLFLGSPVDEDTEAFFGQGTRLTVV.

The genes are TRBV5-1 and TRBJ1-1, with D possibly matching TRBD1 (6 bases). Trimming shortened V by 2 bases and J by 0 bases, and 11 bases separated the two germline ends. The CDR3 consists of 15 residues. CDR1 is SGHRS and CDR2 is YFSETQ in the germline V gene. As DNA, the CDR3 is TGCGCCAGCAGCTTTGCAGGGGTTTTGAACACTGAAGCTTTCTTT. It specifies CASSFAGVLNTEAFF.